The present entry profiles one TCR beta chain with its context. These data come from a study of T-cell reconstitution after alpha-beta-depleted transplantation in children. A TCRbeta library incorporating unique molecular identifiers was prepared. MiXCR, run by TCRdb on the PCR reads, gives a single entry per CDR3 protein. Of some 390,000 distinct CDR3 sequences listed, approximately 20% are singletons. CDR1 and CDR2 from the germline V gene are SGHVS and FNYEAQ. Deletions cut 1 base from V and 6 bases from J, with 19 bases between. The CDR3 length is 16 residues. The sample was PBMCs from the stem cell graft donor, taken from the stem cell graft. This receptor was obtained from a human donor who donated a stem cell graft to a child with acute myeloid leukemia. The V and J genes are TRBV7-6 and TRBJ2-7; D remains ambiguous. CDR3 amino acids: CASSLVDGVGQREQYF. The CDR3, as DNA: TGTGCCAGCAGCTTAGTGGATGGGGTCGGCCAACGCGAGCAGTACTTC.